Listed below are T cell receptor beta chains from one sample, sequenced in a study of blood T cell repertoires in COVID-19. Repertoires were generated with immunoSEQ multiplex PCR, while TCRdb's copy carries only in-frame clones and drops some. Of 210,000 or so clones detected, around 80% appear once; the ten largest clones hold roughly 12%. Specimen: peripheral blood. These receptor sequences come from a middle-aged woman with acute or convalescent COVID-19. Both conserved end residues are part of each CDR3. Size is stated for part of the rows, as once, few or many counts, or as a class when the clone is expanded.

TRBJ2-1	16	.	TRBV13	CASSLGGGSSYNEQFF
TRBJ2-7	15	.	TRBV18	CASSSSGTSRYEQYF
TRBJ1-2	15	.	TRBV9	CASSPRGGQIYGYTF
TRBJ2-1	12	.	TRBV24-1	CATSDGYNEQFF
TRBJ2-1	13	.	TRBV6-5	CASSYGTHNEQFF
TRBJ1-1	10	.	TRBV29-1	CSVADRQSFF
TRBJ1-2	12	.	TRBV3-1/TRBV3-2	CASSQADLGYTF
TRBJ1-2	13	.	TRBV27	CASMPSDRGGYTF
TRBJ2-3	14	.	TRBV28	CASSLSLALDTQYF
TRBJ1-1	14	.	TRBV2	CASSVVGTNTEAFF
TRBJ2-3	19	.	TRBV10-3	CAISGGRLAGGYGTDTQYF
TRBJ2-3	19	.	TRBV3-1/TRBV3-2	CASSQGLAVSGGYTDTQYF
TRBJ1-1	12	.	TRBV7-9	CASSLNDRAAFF
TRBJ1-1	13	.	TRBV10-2	CATRTGVDTEAFF
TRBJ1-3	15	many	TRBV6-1	CASSDDEGAGNTIYF
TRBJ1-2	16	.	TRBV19	CASSIEGGGSDYGYTF
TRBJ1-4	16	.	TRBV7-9	CASSAPPGTGDEKLFF
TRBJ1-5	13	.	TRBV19	CASSISTVQPQHF